This passage covers 10 T cell receptor beta chains from one sample sequenced in a study of PD-1 blockade in classical Hodgkin lymphoma (dated by TCRdb to about 2020). The sample's time point label, decoded: cycle 4 day 1 (C4D1), after 6 weeks of nivolumab. Every trial patient had relapsed following autologous stem cell transplantation, and prior brentuximab vedotin exposure was what differed among cohorts A, B and C. Using a Miltenyi CD4+ T cell isolation kit, CD4+ T cells were purified from thawed PBMCs through magnetic negative selection. Library construction relied on the immunoSEQ multiplex PCR assay. TCRdb provides this immuneACCESS table in a form limited to in-frame rearrangements. Some clones are lacking; in checked studies, under half of them reflect an unresolved V gene, and why the rest are absent is not known. The sample table holds 30,000 or so clones, of which about 88% were seen once. The biggest ten clones account for roughly 0.48% of the sample.

Sample: CD4+ T cells from blood, taken before the fourth cycle of nivolumab. The receptors derive from a human donor with classical Hodgkin lymphoma.

This rearrangement joins TRBV27 to TRBJ2-1, with TRBD2 matching 12 bases. CDR1 and CDR2 from the germline V gene are MNHEY and SMNVEV (reference sequence). The ends lost 6 bases at V and 8 bases at J; junction bases unmatched: 17. The CDR3 has 18 amino acids. Here the CDR3 reads CASSHLDTLAGGPYEQFF. Here the CDR3 DNA reads TGTGCCAGCAGCCACCTCGATACCCTAGCGGGGGGGCCATATGAGCAGTTCTTC.

The V gene is TRBV18, the J gene TRBJ2-5; 11 bases line up with TRBD2. The CDR3 sequence is 16 residues long. Germline V gene sequence: CDR1 KGHSH, CDR2 LQKENI. J was trimmed by 1 base and V by 1 base; bases with no gene match: 2. CDR3 sequence reads: CASSPRTSGGQETQYF. DNA for the CDR3: TGTGCCAGCTCACCACGAACTAGCGGGGGCCAAGAGACCCAGTACTTC.

This clone appeared a single time. The chain combines TRBV7-9 with TRBJ2-1; D is ambiguous. The CDR3 is 14 amino acids. V lost 2 bases to trimming and J lost 4 bases, with 9 bases between them. CDR1 SEHNR and CDR2 FQNEAQ come from the germline V gene (reference sequence). The CDR3 protein is CASSLSTAYNEQFF. CDR3 in DNA: TGTGCCAGCAGCTTAAGTACGGCGTACAATGAGCAGTTCTTC.

This chain links TRBV27 with TRBJ2-3; TRBD2 might be the D (6 bases). Trimming cost V 5 bases and J 3 bases, with 18 bases left between them. From germline, CDR1 is MNHEY and CDR2 SMNVEV (reference sequence). This CDR3 region has 16 residues. The CDR3 spells CASSAGLRRSTDTQYF. The CDR3 nucleotides are TGTGCCAGCAGTGCGGGACTCAGGAGGTCGACAGATACGCAGTATTTT.

The chain recombines TRBV6-5 with TRBJ1-1; 9 bases are shared with TRBD1. The germline V gene has CDR1 MNHEY and CDR2 SVGAGI. This CDR3 has 16 amino acids. V lost 4 bases and J lost 5; bases outside the gene matches: 11. The CDR3 loop reads CASSSPGQGGGTEAFF. The CDR3 bases are TGTGCCAGCAGTTCCCCGGGACAGGGAGGAGGGACTGAAGCTTTCTTT.

The gene calls are TRBV12-2 and TRBJ1-5; the table gives TRBD1 as D, unverified against the DNA. TRBV12-2 is an annotated pseudogene. The CDR3 covers 15 residues. The CDR3: CASRPTGGGNQPQHF. As DNA, the CDR3 is TGTGCAAGTCGGCCCACAGGGGGAGGTAATCAGCCCCAGCATTTT.

This chain connects TRBV19 to TRBJ1-1; 9 positions agree with TRBD1. The CDR3 has 15 amino acids. V shed 4 bases and J 1 base; nucleotides not matched to a gene: 4. CDR1 LNHDA and CDR2 SQIVND come from the germline V gene (reference sequence). In nucleotides, the CDR3 is TGTGCCAGTAGTACGGACAGGGGCTGGAACACTGAAGCTTTCTTT. Amino acid sequence: CASSTDRGWNTEAFF.

In nucleotides, the CDR3 is TGTGCCAGTAGTTTTATTGGCCCGGGCAATCAGCCCCAGCATTTT. Encoded protein: CASSFIGPGNQPQHF. This chain links TRBV19 with TRBJ1-5; D ambiguous. The CDR3 contains 15 residues. Trimming took 5 bases from V and 2 from J, leaving 13 bases between them. CDR1 and CDR2 from the germline V gene are LNHDA and SQIVND (reference sequence).

In the case of this clone: Germline is not matched at one junction end, which may reflect a read error. Other nucleotide sequences from this sample produce the same CDR3. The V call is TRBV5-6, the J call TRBJ2-3; D unresolved. The V gene's germline CDR1 is SGHDT and CDR2 YYEEEE. The CDR3 consists of 14 residues. The chain's CDR3 is CASTHGRSTDTQYF. The CDR3 DNA sequence: TGTGCCAGCACCCACGGCCGTAGCACAGATACGCAGTATTTC.

The V and J genes are TRBV11-2 and TRBJ1-3; unclear D gene. Trimming took 0 bases from V and 1 from J, leaving 13 bases between them. Germline values: CDR1 SGHAT, CDR2 FQNNGV. This CDR3 spans 17 amino acids. The CDR3 DNA reads TGTGCCAGCAGCTTAGAGTTTTCTTCGAGGTCTGGAAACACCATATATTTT. Protein: CASSLEFSSRSGNTIYF.